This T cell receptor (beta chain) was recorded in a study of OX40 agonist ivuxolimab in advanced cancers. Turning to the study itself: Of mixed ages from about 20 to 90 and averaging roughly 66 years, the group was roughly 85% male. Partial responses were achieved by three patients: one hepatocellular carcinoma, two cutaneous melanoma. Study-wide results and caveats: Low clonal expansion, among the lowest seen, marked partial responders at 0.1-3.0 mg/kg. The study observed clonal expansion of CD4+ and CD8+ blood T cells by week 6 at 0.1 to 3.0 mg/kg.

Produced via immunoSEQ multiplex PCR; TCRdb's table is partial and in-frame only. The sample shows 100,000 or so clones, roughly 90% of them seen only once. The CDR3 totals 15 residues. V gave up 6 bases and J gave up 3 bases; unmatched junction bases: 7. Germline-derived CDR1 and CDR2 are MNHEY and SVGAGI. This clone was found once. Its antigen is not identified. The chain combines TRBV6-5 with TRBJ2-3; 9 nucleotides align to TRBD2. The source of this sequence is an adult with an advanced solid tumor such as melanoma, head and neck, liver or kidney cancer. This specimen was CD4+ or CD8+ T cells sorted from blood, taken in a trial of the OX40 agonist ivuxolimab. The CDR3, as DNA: TGTGCCAGCAGCCCACTAGCGGGCAAAACAGATACGCAGTATTTT. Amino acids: CASSPLAGKTDTQYF.